Shown below are 29 T cell receptor beta chains from a single sample sequenced in a study of metastatic and nonmetastatic thyroid tumors. TCRdb reprocessed the PCR reads via MiXCR. The sample shows roughly 6,600 clones, roughly 35% of them seen only once. No patient had received any treatment before thyroid surgery. Specimen: adjacent normal tissue. The source is a female donor with papillary thyroid cancer or a benign thyroid nodule (not recorded which). Some clones in this sample may be carry-over from other donors' samples.

The V and J genes are TRBV9 and TRBJ2-7; no clear D. Trimming removed 4 bases at V and 2 bases at J, with 13 bases between. CDR3 length: 14 amino acids. Germline V lookup: CDR1 SGDLS, CDR2 YYNGEE. The CDR3 coding sequence is TGTGCCAGCAGCCCACGACTTTCACCCTACGAGCAGTACTTC. It translates to CASSPRLSPYEQYF.

This clone was seen more than once but under ten times. The chain carries TRBV28 and TRBJ2-4; D remains unclear. V was trimmed by 6 bases and J by 1 base, leaving 16 bases between them. The germline CDR1 and CDR2 sequences are MDHEN and SYDVKM. The CDR3 runs to 16 residues. CDR3 in DNA: TGTGCCAGCAGCCCCTTATTAGGGCCGGCCAAAAACATTCAGTACTTC. Translated, it gives CASSPLLGPAKNIQYF.

This clone has only a few counts. The gene calls are TRBV12-3 or TRBV12-4 and TRBJ2-5, with 8 bases identical to TRBD2. The CDR3 is 15 residues long. Trimming took 7 bases from V and 3 from J; bases not matched to a gene: 10. CDR3 coding DNA: TGTGCCAGCATGAAGGGTAGCGGGGCAAAAGAGACCCAGTACTTC. Its translation is CASMKGSGAKETQYF.

The chain is built from TRBV3-1 and TRBJ2-6; D is ambiguous. Germline loops: CDR1 LGHDT, CDR2 YNNKEL (reference sequence). The CDR3 extends over 13 amino acids. V was trimmed by 1 base and J by 3 bases, leaving 1 base between them. The CDR3 loop is CASSQGGANVLTF. The CDR3 nucleotides read TGTGCCAGCAGCCAAGGTGGGGCCAACGTCCTGACTTTC.

This clone has just a few counts. The chain uses TRBV27 and TRBJ1-1; 7 bases are shared with TRBD1. CDR3 size: 15 residues. The V segment lost 0 bases and the J segment 4 bases; nucleotides outside the gene matches: 5. The germline gives CDR1 MNHEY, CDR2 SMNVEV (reference sequence). CDR3 nucleotides: TGTGCCAGCAGTTTATCCACCGCAGGGGGCACTGAAGCTTTCTTT. It translates to CASSLSTAGGTEAFF.

V is TRBV28 and J is TRBJ1-6; no firm D call. Germline lookup yields CDR1 MDHEN and CDR2 SYDVKM. V lost 6 bases to trimming and J lost 8 bases, with 8 bases between them. There are 12 residues in the CDR3. The CDR3 loop reads CASRTAHSPLHF. DNA of the CDR3: TGTGCCAGCAGGACTGCGCATTCACCCCTCCACTTT.

The J gene is TRBJ2-2, the V gene TRBV6-2 or TRBV6-3; tentatively, D is TRBD1 (6 bases). Trimming pared 5 bases from V and 1 base from J, leaving 14 bases between. This CDR3 region has 16 residues. The germline V gene has CDR1 MNHEY and CDR2 SVGEGT. The CDR3 nucleotides are TGTGCCAGCAGTCCGCCCCGGACAGTGAACACCGGGGAGCTGTTTTTT. It specifies CASSPPRTVNTGELFF.

The genes are TRBV30 and TRBJ1-1; TRBD1 might be the D (5 bases). V lost 3 bases and J 3 bases, leaving 8 bases between the germline ends. Per germline, CDR1 GTSNPN and CDR2 SVGIG (reference sequence). The CDR3 covers 12 residues. The CDR3 bases are TGTGCCTGGAGGGGAGGGGACACTGAAGCTTTCTTT. Its protein product is CAWRGGDTEAFF.

This clone was counted only a few times. DNA of the CDR3: TGTGCCAGCAGGGGACAGGGAATTTCATTGCTCCTACCGGAGCAGTACTTC. Translating gives CASRGQGISLLLPEQYF. The J gene is TRBJ2-7, the V gene TRBV6-1; TRBD1 agrees at 9 bases. This CDR3 has 17 residues. Germline CDR1 is MNHNS and CDR2 is SASEGT. V lost 6 bases and J lost 7; bases outside the gene matches: 19.

This clone was detected once. V is TRBV5-1 and J is TRBJ2-7; 7 bases map to TRBD2. The CDR3 totals 16 residues. The junction had 10 bases not matched to a gene; V was cut back by 0 bases and J by 4 bases. Germline V gene data show CDR1 as SGHRS and CDR2 as YFSETQ. The CDR3 nucleotides read TGCGCCAGCAGCTTGGAGTCAGCGGCTAGCGGATACGAGCAGTACTTC. This sequence encodes CASSLESAASGYEQYF.

The J gene is TRBJ2-7, the V gene TRBV18; no reliable D call. Trimming took off 3 bases at V and 0 bases at J, with 6 bases between the two ends. Germline CDR1 KGHSH, CDR2 LQKENI. This CDR3 is built from 13 residues. The CDR3 sequence is CASSPVSSYEQYF. CDR3 in DNA: TGTGCCAGCTCACCTGTGAGCTCCTACGAGCAGTACTTC. The whole variable domain, remainder taken from reference TRBV18 and TRBJ2-7, is NAGVMQNPRHLVRRRGQEARLRCSPMKGHSHVYWYRQLPEEGLKFMVYLQKENIIDESGMPKERFSAEFPKEGPSILRIQQVVRGDSAAYFCASSPVSSYEQYFGPGTRLTVT.

The J gene is TRBJ2-1, the V gene TRBV27; the match to TRBD2 covers 11 bases. The CDR3 sequence is 13 residues long. Germline CDR1 reads MNHEY; CDR2 reads SMNVEV (reference sequence). V shed 8 bases and J 13 bases; nucleotides not matched to a gene: 10. The CDR3 coding sequence is TGTGCCAGCTCCTGGGAAGGGACTAGCGGCCAGTTCTTC. Protein product: CASSWEGTSGQFF.

This clone showed up just a few times. The V call is TRBV27, the J call TRBJ1-2; weak D call: TRBD1 (6 bases). Trimming took 5 bases from V and 7 from J, leaving 17 bases between them. CDR1 and CDR2 from the germline V gene are MNHEY and SMNVEV (reference sequence). CDR3 length: 14 amino acids. The CDR3 sequence is CASSPQGEVLGYTF. DNA of the CDR3: TGTGCCAGCAGTCCACAGGGCGAGGTCCTTGGCTACACCTTC.

This clone has more than one count but fewer than ten. This chain links TRBV12-3 or TRBV12-4 with TRBJ2-1, with D maybe TRBD2 (7 bases). Trimming pared 3 bases from V and 9 bases from J, leaving 18 bases between. The length of the CDR3 is 15 residues. The CDR3: CASSLGGGADGEQFF. The DNA for the CDR3 is TGTGCCAGCAGTTTGGGGGGGGGCGCAGACGGTGAGCAGTTCTTC.

In its sample, this clone was seen a few times. The chain links TRBV12-3 or TRBV12-4 to TRBJ1-1, with 9 bases fitting TRBD1. CDR3 size: 14 residues. V lost 2 bases to trimming and J lost 5 bases; unmatched junction nucleotides: 3. CDR3 coding DNA: TGTGCCAGCAGTTTAAGGACAGGGGTAACTGAAGCTTTCTTT. Its protein product is CASSLRTGVTEAFF.

This clone showed up just a few times. The chain carries TRBV12-3 or TRBV12-4 and TRBJ2-1; D is tentatively TRBD1 or TRBD2 (5 bases each). This CDR3 is 15 amino acids long. V dropped 2 bases and J dropped 3 bases, with 11 bases sitting between them. Here the CDR3 DNA reads TGTGCCAGCAGTTTATTTGGGGGATACTACAATGAGCAGTTCTTC. Encoded protein: CASSLFGGYYNEQFF.

The count of this clone is one. This chain connects TRBV20-1 to TRBJ2-7; 11 bases line up with TRBD2. The ends lost 1 base at V and 4 bases at J; junction bases unmatched: 6. The germline V gene has CDR1 DFQATT and CDR2 SNEGSKA (reference sequence). CDR3 length equals 15 residues. CDR3 residues: CSARVSGLAEYEQYF. CDR3 in DNA: TGCAGTGCTAGAGTTTCGGGACTAGCGGAGTACGAGCAGTACTTC.

Only a few counts were recorded for this clone. This sequence joins TRBV12-3 or TRBV12-4 and TRBJ1-2; D may be TRBD1 (5 bases). The CDR3 runs to 13 residues. V was clipped by 3 bases and J by 4 bases, with 9 bases between them. This chain's CDR3 is CASSFGHIYGYTF. The DNA of the CDR3 is TGTGCCAGCAGTTTCGGACATATCTATGGCTACACCTTC.

The sample holds a few counts of this clone. This rearrangement joins TRBV11-2 to TRBJ2-2, with TRBD1 matching 9 bases. V shed 5 bases, J shed 4 bases, and the junction held 5 bases outside the gene matches. This CDR3 region has 15 residues. In germline, CDR1 is SGHAT, CDR2 FQNNGV. This chain's CDR3 is CASSLQGAGTGELFF. Written as DNA, the CDR3 is TGTGCCAGCAGCCTACAGGGGGCGGGCACCGGGGAGCTGTTTTTT.

The V call is TRBV6-2 or TRBV6-3, the J call TRBJ2-7, with 11 positions matching TRBD2. The ends lost 0 bases at V and 6 bases at J; junction bases unmatched: 4. The germline V gene encodes CDR1 MNHEY and CDR2 SVGEGT. The CDR3 is 15 residues long. Here the CDR3 DNA reads TGTGCCAGCAGTTACTCGAAGCTAGCGGGAGGCGAGCAGTACTTC. Protein sequence: CASSYSKLAGGEQYF.

V gene TRBV20-1 combines with J gene TRBJ2-3; 12 bases align to TRBD2. The trim removed 3 bases at V and 6 bases at J, leaving 7 bases unmatched. The CDR3 spans 15 residues. Germline values: CDR1 DFQATT, CDR2 SNEGSKA (reference sequence). In DNA form, the CDR3 reads TGCAGTGCTAGGGGGAATCTAGCGGGAGGGGATACGCAGTATTTT. This encodes CSARGNLAGGDTQYF.

The J gene is TRBJ1-2, the V gene TRBV20-1; D might be TRBD1 (6 bases). The CDR3 extends over 12 amino acids. Looked up from germline, CDR1 is DFQATT and CDR2 is SNEGSKA (reference sequence). V dropped 5 bases and J dropped 7 bases, with 14 bases sitting between them. The CDR3 DNA follows: TGCAGTGCTGGCGGGGGGGCTGGTGGCTACACCTTC. Protein sequence: CSAGGGAGGYTF.

V and J are TRBV6-2 or TRBV6-3 and TRBJ1-1; the D gene is possibly TRBD1 (6 bases). Trimming took off 6 bases at V and 0 bases at J, with 20 bases between the two ends. Germline V gene sequence: CDR1 MNHEY, CDR2 SVGEGT. CDR3 length: 17 residues. CDR3 DNA sequence: TGTGCCAGCAGCTCCAGACAGGTCCGGGGCTTGAACACTGAAGCTTTCTTT. Its translation is CASSSRQVRGLNTEAFF.

This chain connects TRBV11-3 to TRBJ1-6; 9 nucleotides agree with TRBD1. Germline V gives CDR1 SGHNT, CDR2 YENEEA. There are 14 residues in the CDR3. Trimming removed 5 bases from V and 9 bases from J; junction bases left unmatched: 5. The CDR3 protein is CASSARDRVSPLHF. CDR3 in DNA: TGTGCCAGCAGCGCACGGGACAGGGTTTCACCCCTCCACTTT.

This clone appeared a few times. This chain links TRBV20-1 with TRBJ2-7; D unclear. Germline V gene lookup returns CDR1 DFQATT and CDR2 SNEGSKA (reference sequence). The CDR3 runs to 14 residues. Trimming removed 5 bases from V and 1 base from J, with 15 bases in between. The CDR3 DNA sequence: TGCAGTGCTTTAGGCACAAAAAGTTCCTACGAGCAGTACTTC. It yields the protein CSALGTKSSYEQYF.

By proportion, this clone is large. The chain carries TRBV5-1 and TRBJ1-6, with D hard to call. V lost 0 bases and J 6 bases, leaving 10 bases between the germline ends. Germline V gene sequence: CDR1 SGHRS, CDR2 YFSETQ. CDR3 length: 15 amino acids. The CDR3 sequence is CASSLGVGTNSPLHF. The CDR3 DNA follows: TGCGCCAGCAGCTTGGGGGTGGGCACTAATTCACCCCTCCACTTT.

This clone was counted only a few times. The rearrangement uses TRBV6-1 and TRBJ2-7, with D possibly called TRBD1 or TRBD2 (5 bases each). Germline CDR1 reads MNHNS; CDR2 reads SASEGT. The CDR3 has 15 amino acids. V dropped 5 bases and J dropped 1 base, with 15 bases sitting between them. The CDR3 DNA is TGTGCCAGCAGTCCCAGACAGTGGGGGTCCTACGAGCAGTACTTC. Translating it yields CASSPRQWGSYEQYF.

The rearrangement links TRBV2 to TRBJ1-5, with D unresolved. The germline V gene encodes CDR1 SNHLY and CDR2 FYNNEI. The CDR3 is made up of 12 amino acids. V shed 3 bases and J shed 3 bases, with 3 bases lying between them. The CDR3 loop is CASSDPNQPQHF. In DNA, the CDR3 is TGTGCCAGCAGTGACCCCAATCAGCCCCAGCATTTT.

The chain is built from TRBV10-1 and TRBJ2-1; 7 bases match TRBD1. The junction had 12 bases not matched to a gene; V was cut back by 3 bases and J by 10 bases. The CDR3 is made up of 15 amino acids. The germline V gene has CDR1 WNHNN and CDR2 SYGVQD (reference sequence). CDR3 residues: CASSEDLSRDREQFF. CDR3 DNA sequence: TGCGCCAGCAGTGAAGATTTATCACGGGACAGAGAGCAGTTCTTC.